This record concerns one TCR beta chain sequence. Using the 5' RACE reads, TCRdb records one entry per CDR3 protein without DNA. The sample has 550,000 or so distinct CDR3 sequences; the top ten hold less than 4.5%. CDR3 length equals 12 residues. The germline V gene has CDR1 DFQATT and CDR2 SNEGSKA (reference sequence). These data originate in a study of T cells expressing NK-cell markers. For the study at large: Sequencing of TCR beta repertoires drew on sorted CD3+CD56+NKG2C+, CD3+CD56+NKG2C- and CD3+CD56-NKG2C+ T cells. Seven sequenced donors out of eight were HCMV-seropositive, one seronegative.

The TCR comes from a young man in good health. The material sequenced was blood T cells: a sorted CD56 or NKG2C T cell subset, CD4+ or CD8+ T cells, or bulk PBMC T cells (not recorded which). V is TRBV20-1 and J is TRBJ2-5. CDR3 protein: CSARINGGTQYF.